Following are 26 T cell receptor beta chains from one sample sequenced in a study of shared T cell receptors in the human thymus. Method: immunoSEQ multiplex PCR; TCRdb's copy keeps in-frame clones and lacks some. The sample holds over 65,000 clones, about 95% seen once. Source material: thymocytes. The receptor set was obtained from a human donor.

The V and J genes are TRBV7-9 and TRBJ2-7, with a possible D match to TRBD1 (5 bases). Germline V gene lookup returns CDR1 SEHNR and CDR2 FQNEAQ (reference sequence). This CDR3 region has 12 residues. V was cut by 3 bases and J by 4 bases, with 7 bases left in between. Here the CDR3 reads CASSFQGYEQYF. In DNA, the CDR3 is TGTGCCAGCAGCTTTCAGGGTTACGAGCAGTACTTC.

The rearrangement links TRBV5-4 to TRBJ2-3; TRBD2 matches 9 bases. This CDR3 comprises 15 residues. V lost 4 bases to trimming and J lost 3 bases; unmatched junction nucleotides: 6. Per germline, CDR1 SGHNT and CDR2 YYREEE (reference sequence). This CDR3 is CASSAGGPDTDTQYF. The CDR3, as DNA: TGTGCCAGCAGCGCGGGGGGGCCTGATACAGATACGCAGTATTTT.

The chain uses TRBV28 and TRBJ1-2; weak D call: TRBD1 (5 bases). From germline, CDR1 is MDHEN and CDR2 SYDVKM. V gave up 6 bases and J gave up 2 bases, with 19 bases separating them. The CDR3 is 16 amino acids. In DNA form, the CDR3 reads TGTGCCAGCAGACAGTGTCTGGACATTTCCAACTATGGCTACACCTTC. This sequence encodes CASRQCLDISNYGYTF.

V and J are TRBV27 and TRBJ2-5; 8 nucleotides match TRBD1. Germline lookup yields CDR1 MNHEY and CDR2 SMNVEV (reference sequence). V shed 5 bases and J 2 bases; nucleotides not matched to a gene: 19. This CDR3 is 19 amino acids long. The CDR3 reads CASSLRPSLNRGKQETQYF. The CDR3 DNA is TGTGCCAGCAGTCTACGTCCCTCCTTGAACAGGGGGAAACAAGAGACCCAGTACTTC.

V usage is TRBV6-4 and J usage is TRBJ1-5, with TRBD1 matching over 11 bases. The CDR3 spans 19 residues. The V gene's germline CDR1 is MRHNA and CDR2 SNTAGT. The V gene end was trimmed by 2 bases and the J gene end by 7 bases; junction bases not matched to a gene: 16. The CDR3 DNA sequence: TGTGCCAGCAGTGACCCGTATTTTACTAGAGGGACAGGGGGGCAGCCCCAGCATTTT. It encodes CASSDPYFTRGTGGQPQHF.

The V gene is TRBV7-9, the J gene TRBJ1-2; D is unclear. The CDR3 has 15 amino acids. From germline, CDR1 is SEHNR and CDR2 FQNEAQ (reference sequence). V shed 5 bases and J shed 2 bases, with 15 bases lying between them. The CDR3 DNA is TGTGCCAGCAGCCCTACCCCCCGGCAGAACTATGGCTACACCTTC. It is translated as CASSPTPRQNYGYTF.

The genes are TRBV12-5 and TRBJ2-7; tentatively, D is TRBD1 (5 bases). Trimming cost V 6 bases and J 0 bases, with 18 bases left between them. The CDR3 totals 16 residues. The germline gives CDR1 LGHNT, CDR2 FRNRAP. In DNA form, the CDR3 reads TGTGCTAGTGGAGGCTCGATCAGGGCCCACTCCTACGAGCAGTACTTC. Encoded protein: CASGGSIRAHSYEQYF.

The chain has TRBV29-1 and TRBJ1-3; maybe TRBD1 (5 bases). This CDR3 has 17 amino acids. The germline V gene has CDR1 SQVTM and CDR2 ANQGSEA. With 5 bases removed from V and 0 bases from J, the gap between germline ends came to 20 bases. The CDR3 region has the DNA TGCAGCGTTATGGGAGGGACCCAAAGGGACTCTGGAAACACCATATATTTT. It is translated as CSVMGGTQRDSGNTIYF.

V gene TRBV27 combines with J gene TRBJ1-2, with D perhaps TRBD1 (6 bases). The V gene's germline CDR1 is MNHEY and CDR2 SMNVEV (reference sequence). V shed 5 bases and J shed 4 bases, with 20 bases lying between them. The CDR3 covers 16 residues. The CDR3: CASSPTRDTVFYGYTF. DNA of the CDR3: TGTGCCAGCAGTCCAACCCGGGACACGGTATTCTATGGCTACACCTTC.

This clone was counted once. The gene calls are TRBV7-2 and TRBJ2-3, with TRBD2 as a possible D gene (5 bases). This CDR3 is 17 amino acids long. Per the germline V gene, CDR1 is SGHTA and CDR2 is FQGNSA. Deletions cut 6 bases from V and 1 base from J, with 20 bases between. The CDR3: CASRYRIGDTCTDTQYF. CDR3 in DNA: TGTGCCAGCAGATACCGAATCGGGGATACTTGCACAGATACGCAGTATTTT.

The chain is built from TRBV5-6 and TRBJ2-1; D might be TRBD1 or TRBD2, each matching 5 bases. The ends were cut back, 0 bases at V and 8 bases at J, with 18 bases in the middle. The germline CDR1 and CDR2 sequences are SGHDT and YYEEEE. The CDR3 loop spans 16 amino acids. In nucleotides, the CDR3 is TGTGCCAGCAGCTTGGTCGAGGGAGAGGGGAAAGATGAGCAGTTCTTC. It yields the protein CASSLVEGEGKDEQFF.

The chain employs TRBV7-2 and TRBJ2-3; D is ambiguous. The germline V gene has CDR1 SGHTA and CDR2 FQGNSA. The CDR3 length is 14 residues. Between the trimmed V and J ends, which lost 0 bases and 2 bases, there was a span of 6 bases. Here the CDR3 reads CASSLAGLTDTQYF. The CDR3 DNA is TGTGCCAGCAGCTTAGCGGGCCTCACAGATACGCAGTATTTT. The full variable domain, with the rest looked up from reference TRBV7-2 and TRBJ2-3, is GAGVSQSPSNKVTEKGKDVELRCDPISGHTALYWYRQSLGQGLEFLIYFQGNSAPDKSGLPSDRFSAERTGGSVSTLTIQRTQQEDSAVYLCASSLAGLTDTQYFGPGTRLTVL.

The chain employs TRBV11-2 and TRBJ2-1, with D possibly being TRBD2 (6 bases). Trimming took off 2 bases at V and 8 bases at J, with 16 bases between the two ends. Germline values: CDR1 SGHAT, CDR2 FQNNGV. The CDR3 is 15 residues long. CDR3: CASSLHELASYEQFF. The DNA of the CDR3 is TGTGCCAGCAGCTTACACGAACTAGCTTCCTATGAGCAGTTCTTC.

This sequence joins TRBV6-5 and TRBJ1-2; TRBD1 might be the D (5 bases). V lost 2 bases and J lost 4, with 11 bases in between. The CDR3 runs to 14 residues. The germline CDR1 and CDR2 sequences are MNHEY and SVGAGI. CDR3 DNA sequence: TGTGCCAGCAGTTACGACAGCTTCTTCTATGGCTACACCTTC. Its translation: CASSYDSFFYGYTF.

The genes are TRBV25-1 and TRBJ1-1; TRBD1 matches at 10 bases. The CDR3 runs 15 residues. CDR1 is MGHDK, CDR2 SYGVNS, per germline. V lost 1 base to trimming and J lost 3 bases; unmatched junction nucleotides: 2. CDR3 coding DNA: TGTGCCAGCAGTGAATCTGGACAGGGGGACACTGAAGCTTTCTTT. The encoded protein is CASSESGQGDTEAFF.

The V call is TRBV7-2, the J call TRBJ2-1; TRBD2 agrees at 7 bases. There are 18 residues in the CDR3. Germline values: CDR1 SGHTA, CDR2 FQGNSA. The J segment lost 0 bases and the V segment lost 1 base, leaving 9 bases of the junction unmatched. CDR3 residues: CASSLGLLAPSSYNEQFF. DNA of the CDR3: TGTGCCAGCAGCTTAGGCCTACTAGCGCCGAGCTCCTACAATGAGCAGTTCTTC.

This clone was detected once. The V and J genes are TRBV5-1 and TRBJ2-3; TRBD2 is a possible D gene (5 bases). The V end was cut by 0 bases, the J end by 4 bases, with 15 bases between. The CDR3 runs to 16 residues. Germline CDR1 and CDR2: SGHRS and YFSETQ. The CDR3 loop reads CASSLAVARFSDTQYF. The CDR3 DNA is TGCGCCAGCAGCTTGGCGGTAGCGAGGTTCTCAGATACGCAGTATTTT.

The CDR3 DNA is TGTGCCAGCTCCCCTACCGAAAGTGAGGGAGGCTACAATGAGCAGTTCTTC. It specifies CASSPTESEGGYNEQFF. The chain combines TRBV18 with TRBJ2-1, with D possibly being TRBD2 (6 bases). There are 17 residues in the CDR3. V lost 6 bases and J 3 bases, leaving 21 bases between the germline ends. Per the germline V gene, CDR1 is KGHSH and CDR2 is LQKENI.

This rearrangement joins TRBV27 to TRBJ2-3, with unresolved D. The CDR3 covers 11 residues. Germline assignment: CDR1 MNHEY and CDR2 SMNVEV (reference sequence). Trimming stripped 3 bases from V and 6 bases from J, with 4 bases between. In DNA form, the CDR3 reads TGTGCCAGCAGTTTTGGGGATACGCAGTATTTT. Its translation is CASSFGDTQYF.

The chain couples TRBV4-1 to TRBJ2-7; 9 bases line up with TRBD1. Germline CDR1 reads MGHRA; CDR2 reads YSYEKL. The CDR3 length is 15 residues. V lost 6 bases, J lost 3 bases, and 9 bases stayed unmatched. CDR3 sequence: CASSPSQGQGYEQYF. The CDR3 region has the DNA TGCGCCAGCAGTCCAAGCCAGGGACAGGGCTACGAGCAGTACTTC.

The chain is built from TRBV18 and TRBJ2-7; D is possibly TRBD1 (6 bases). The CDR3 has 17 residues. The V end was cut by 4 bases, the J end by 4 bases, with 23 bases between. Germline CDR1 reads KGHSH; CDR2 reads LQKENI. The CDR3: CASSLGFRGNMVYEQYF. The CDR3, as DNA: TGTGCCAGCTCACTAGGGTTCAGGGGTAATATGGTGTACGAGCAGTACTTC.

CDR3 loop: CSVEHPGSSNTGELFF. CDR3 sequence (DNA): TGCAGCGTTGAACACCCCGGAAGTTCGAACACCGGGGAGCTGTTTTTT. The V and J genes are TRBV29-1 and TRBJ2-2; D ambiguous. CDR1 and CDR2 (germline): SQVTM, ANQGSEA. This CDR3 comprises 16 residues. The V and J ends lost 2 bases and 0 bases respectively, with 13 bases between them.

This clone was seen just once. V usage is TRBV12-5 and J usage is TRBJ1-1, with a weak D call TRBD1 (6 bases). Germline CDR1 LGHNT, CDR2 FRNRAP. CDR3 length: 15 amino acids. The ends were cut back, 5 bases at V and 4 bases at J, with 17 bases in the middle. The CDR3: CASGTQSGGITEAFF. The CDR3, as DNA: TGTGCTAGTGGTACCCAAAGTGGGGGCATCACTGAAGCTTTCTTT.

V usage is TRBV11-1 and J usage is TRBJ2-1, with a weak D call TRBD2 (6 bases). The CDR3 is 14 residues long. Germline CDR1 is SGHAT and CDR2 is FQDESV (reference sequence). Trimming removed 3 bases at V and 9 bases at J, with 15 bases between. The CDR3 bases are TGTGCCAGCAGCTTCCGGGACTCCCGGGGTGAGCAGTTCTTC. It codes for CASSFRDSRGEQFF.

The chain is built from TRBV5-1 and TRBJ2-7, with 9 bases identical to TRBD2. The CDR3 covers 17 residues. Trimming cost V 0 bases and J 0 bases; bases outside gene matches: 7. Germline assignment: CDR1 SGHRS and CDR2 YFSETQ. DNA for the CDR3: TGCGCCAGCAGCTTGGTTTTAGCGGGGGATTTCTCCTACGAGCAGTACTTC. This codes for CASSLVLAGDFSYEQYF. Complete variable domain (other parts from reference TRBV5-1 and TRBJ2-7): KAGVTQTPRYLIKTRGQQVTLSCSPISGHRSVSWYQQTPGQGLQFLFEYFSETQRNKGNFPGRFSGRQFSNSRSEMNVSTLELGDSALYLCASSLVLAGDFSYEQYFGPGTRLTVT.

V usage is TRBV13 and J usage is TRBJ2-3; D possibly corresponds to TRBD2 (6 bases). Trimming took off 5 bases at V and 11 bases at J, with 20 bases between the two ends. Germline V lookup: CDR1 PRHDT, CDR2 FYEKMQ (reference sequence). The CDR3 is made up of 14 amino acids. DNA for the CDR3: TGTGCCAGCAGCCCATTGGACTATGGGTCAGTGCAGTATTTT. Protein sequence: CASSPLDYGSVQYF. The full variable domain, its missing parts supplied by reference TRBV13 and TRBJ2-3, is AAGVIQSPRHLIKEKRETATLKCYPIPRHDTVYWYQQGPGQDPQFLISFYEKMQSDKGSIPDRFSAQQFSDYHSELNMSSLELGDSALYFCASSPLDYGSVQYFGPGTRLTVL.